The clone carrying this TCR beta chain was picked up one time. Its antigen remains unidentified. These data originate in a study of pediatric ulcerative colitis. Across the whole study: Fewer than 10 patients showed pancolitis and two showed left-sided colitis. Whole-study findings and limits: Blood samples from a couple of patients yielded substantially fewer templates and were excluded from blood-rectal overlap analysis. Clonal expansions reduced rectal repertoire diversity in acute severe colitis. Ulcerative colitis patients shared more blood-rectal clones than controls.

Rectal tissue came from one to two pinch biopsies taken at colonoscopy. Method: immunoSEQ multiplex PCR; TCRdb's copy keeps in-frame clones and lacks some. Of 20,000 to 25,000 clones in the sample, over 60% are singletons; the top ten hold about 14%. The germline V gene encodes CDR1 LGHNA and CDR2 YSLEER. The CDR3 loop spans 15 amino acids. J lost 7 bases, V lost 0 bases, and 8 bases had no gene match. The source material was gut tissue. The origin of this receptor is a boy under 18 with severe ulcerative colitis. The chain employs TRBV4-3 and TRBJ1-2, with TRBD1 identical over 7 bases. CDR3 DNA: TGCGCCAGCAGCCAAGAACAGGGGAATAATGGTGGCTACACCTTC. It codes for CASSQEQGNNGGYTF.